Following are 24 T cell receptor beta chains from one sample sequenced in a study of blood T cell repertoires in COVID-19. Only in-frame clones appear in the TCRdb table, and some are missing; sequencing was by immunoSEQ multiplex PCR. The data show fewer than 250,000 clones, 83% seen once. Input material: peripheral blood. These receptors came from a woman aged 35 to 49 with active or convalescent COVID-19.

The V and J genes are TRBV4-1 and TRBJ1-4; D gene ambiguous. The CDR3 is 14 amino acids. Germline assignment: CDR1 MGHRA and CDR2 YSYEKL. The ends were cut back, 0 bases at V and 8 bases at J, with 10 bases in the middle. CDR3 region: CASSQDGAREKLFF. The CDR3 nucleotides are TGCGCCAGCAGCCAAGATGGTGCGAGGGAAAAACTGTTTTTT.

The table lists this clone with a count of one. As DNA, the CDR3 is TGTGCCGGCAGACTAGCGGGGGTGCTTCACACCGGGGAGCTGTTTTTT. This sequence encodes CAGRLAGVLHTGELFF. The chain joins TRBV30 to TRBJ2-2; 12 nucleotides line up with TRBD2. Per germline, CDR1 GTSNPN and CDR2 SVGIG (reference sequence). The CDR3 has 16 residues. V lost 8 bases to trimming and J lost 3 bases; unmatched junction nucleotides: 10.

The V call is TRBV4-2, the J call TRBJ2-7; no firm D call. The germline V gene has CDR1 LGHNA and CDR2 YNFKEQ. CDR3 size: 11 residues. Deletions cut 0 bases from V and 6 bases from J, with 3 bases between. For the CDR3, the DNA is TGTGCCAGCAGCCAAGACGGCGAGCAGTACTTC. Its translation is CASSQDGEQYF.

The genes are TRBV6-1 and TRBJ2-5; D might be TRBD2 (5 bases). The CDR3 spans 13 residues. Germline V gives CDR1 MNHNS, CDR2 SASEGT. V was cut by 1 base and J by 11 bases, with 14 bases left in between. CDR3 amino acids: CASSEVKLGTQYF. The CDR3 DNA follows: TGTGCCAGCAGTGAAGTCAAACTAGGTACACAGTACTTC.

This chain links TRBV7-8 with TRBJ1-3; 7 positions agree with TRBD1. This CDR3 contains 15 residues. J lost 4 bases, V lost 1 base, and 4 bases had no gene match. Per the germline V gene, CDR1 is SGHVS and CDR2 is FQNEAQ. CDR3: CASSLGRGTGNTIYF. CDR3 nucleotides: TGTGCCAGCAGCTTAGGCAGGGGGACCGGAAACACCATATATTTT.

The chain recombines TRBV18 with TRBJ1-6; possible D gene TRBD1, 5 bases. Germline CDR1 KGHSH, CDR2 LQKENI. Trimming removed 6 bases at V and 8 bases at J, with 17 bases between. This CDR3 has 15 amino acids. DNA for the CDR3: TGTGCCAGCTCCCCCCGCGCTGGAGGGGATTCACCCCTCCACTTT. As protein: CASSPRAGGDSPLHF.

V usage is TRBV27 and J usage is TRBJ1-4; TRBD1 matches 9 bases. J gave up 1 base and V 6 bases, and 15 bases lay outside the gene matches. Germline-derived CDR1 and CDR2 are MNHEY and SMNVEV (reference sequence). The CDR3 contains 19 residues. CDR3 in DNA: TGTGCCAGCAGACCGAATCCGGGACAGGGAACACGAACTAATGAAAAACTGTTTTTT. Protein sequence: CASRPNPGQGTRTNEKLFF.

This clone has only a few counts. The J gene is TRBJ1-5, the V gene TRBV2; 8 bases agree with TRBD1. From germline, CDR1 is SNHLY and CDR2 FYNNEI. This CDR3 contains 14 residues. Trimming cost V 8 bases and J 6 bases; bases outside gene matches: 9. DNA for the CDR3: TGTGCCAGCGATGACGGACAGGGCGCTCAGCCCCAGCATTTT. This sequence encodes CASDDGQGAQPQHF.

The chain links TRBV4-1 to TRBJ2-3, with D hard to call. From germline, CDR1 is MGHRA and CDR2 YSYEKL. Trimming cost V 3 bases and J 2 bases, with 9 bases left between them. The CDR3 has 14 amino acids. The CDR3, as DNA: TGCGCCAGCAGCCAGAGCATGTCCACAGATACGCAGTATTTT. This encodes CASSQSMSTDTQYF.

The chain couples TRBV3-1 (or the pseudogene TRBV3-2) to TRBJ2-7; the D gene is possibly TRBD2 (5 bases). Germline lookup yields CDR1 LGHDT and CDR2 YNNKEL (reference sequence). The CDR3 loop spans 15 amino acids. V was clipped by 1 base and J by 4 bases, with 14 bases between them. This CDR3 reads CASSQVPDPGYEQYF. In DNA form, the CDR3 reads TGTGCCAGCAGCCAAGTCCCGGACCCGGGGTACGAGCAGTACTTC.

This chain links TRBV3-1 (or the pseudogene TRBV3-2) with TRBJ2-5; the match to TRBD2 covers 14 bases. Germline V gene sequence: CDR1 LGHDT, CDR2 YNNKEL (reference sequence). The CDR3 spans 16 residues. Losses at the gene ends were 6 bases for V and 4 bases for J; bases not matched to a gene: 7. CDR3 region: CASRSGLAGVRETQYF. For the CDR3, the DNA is TGTGCCAGCAGGTCGGGACTAGCGGGAGTAAGAGAGACCCAGTACTTC.

This chain's CDR3 is CASSGGLWDTEAFF. DNA of the CDR3: TGTGCCAGCAGTGGCGGTTTATGGGACACTGAAGCTTTCTTT. This chain uses TRBV9 with TRBJ1-1; D uncertain. The CDR3 consists of 14 residues. Trimming shortened V by 5 bases and J by 3 bases, and 14 bases separated the two germline ends. Germline V lookup: CDR1 SGDLS, CDR2 YYNGEE.

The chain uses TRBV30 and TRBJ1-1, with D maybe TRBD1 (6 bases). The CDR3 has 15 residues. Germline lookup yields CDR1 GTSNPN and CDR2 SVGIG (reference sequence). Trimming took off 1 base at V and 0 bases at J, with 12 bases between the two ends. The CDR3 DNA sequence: TGTGCCTGGAGTGGATCGGACAGACTGAACACTGAAGCTTTCTTT. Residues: CAWSGSDRLNTEAFF. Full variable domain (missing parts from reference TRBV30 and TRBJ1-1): SQTIHQWPATLVQPVGSPLSLECTVEGTSNPNLYWYRQAAGRGLQLLFYSVGIGQISSEVPQNLSASRPQDRQFILSSKKLLLSDSGFYLCAWSGSDRLNTEAFFGQGTRLTVV.

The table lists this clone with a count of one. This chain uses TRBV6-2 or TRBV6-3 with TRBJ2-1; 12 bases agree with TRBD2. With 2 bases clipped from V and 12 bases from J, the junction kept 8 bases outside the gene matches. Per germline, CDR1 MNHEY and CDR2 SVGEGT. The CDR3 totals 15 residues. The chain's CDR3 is CASSYRPALAGGQFF. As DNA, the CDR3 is TGTGCCAGCAGTTACAGGCCCGCACTAGCGGGGGGGCAGTTCTTC.

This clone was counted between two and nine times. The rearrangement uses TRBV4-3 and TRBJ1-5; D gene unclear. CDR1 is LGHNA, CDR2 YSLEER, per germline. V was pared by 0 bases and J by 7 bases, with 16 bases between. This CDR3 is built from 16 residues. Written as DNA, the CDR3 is TGCGCCAGCAGCCAAGATCGACTGACGTTGAGGCAGCCCCAGCATTTT. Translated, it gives CASSQDRLTLRQPQHF.

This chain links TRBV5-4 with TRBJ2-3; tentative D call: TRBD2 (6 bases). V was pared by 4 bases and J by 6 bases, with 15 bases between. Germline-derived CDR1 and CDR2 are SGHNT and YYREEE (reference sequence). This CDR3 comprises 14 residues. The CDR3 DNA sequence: TGTGCCAGCAGCCTCAGCGGGTCCTCGGATACGCAGTATTTT. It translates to CASSLSGSSDTQYF.

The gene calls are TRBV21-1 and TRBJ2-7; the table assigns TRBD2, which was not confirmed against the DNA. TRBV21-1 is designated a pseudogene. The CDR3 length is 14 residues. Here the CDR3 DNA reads TGTGCCAGCAGCAGGGAGAGGAGCTCCTACGAGCAGTACTTC. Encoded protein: CASSRERSSYEQYF.

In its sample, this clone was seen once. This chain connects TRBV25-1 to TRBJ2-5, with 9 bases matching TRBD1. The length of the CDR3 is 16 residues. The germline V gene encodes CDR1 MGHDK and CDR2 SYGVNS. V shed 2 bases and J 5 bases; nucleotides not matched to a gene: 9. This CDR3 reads CASSEIMGDRAETQYF. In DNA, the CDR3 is TGTGCCAGCAGTGAAATTATGGGGGACAGGGCGGAGACCCAGTACTTC.

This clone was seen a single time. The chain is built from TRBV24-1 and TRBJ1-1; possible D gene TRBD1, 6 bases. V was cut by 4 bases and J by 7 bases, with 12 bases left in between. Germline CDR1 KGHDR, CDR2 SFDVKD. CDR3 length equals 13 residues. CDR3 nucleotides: TGTGCCACCAGTGACCCCCGGACAGTTGAAGCTTTCTTT. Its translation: CATSDPRTVEAFF.

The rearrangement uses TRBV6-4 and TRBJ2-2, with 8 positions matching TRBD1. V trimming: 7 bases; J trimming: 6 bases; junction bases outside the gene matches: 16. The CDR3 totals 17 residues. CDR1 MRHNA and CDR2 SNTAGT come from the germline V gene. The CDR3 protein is CASNKDRDRFGPGELFF. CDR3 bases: TGTGCCAGCAATAAGGACAGGGATCGTTTTGGGCCCGGGGAGCTGTTTTTT.

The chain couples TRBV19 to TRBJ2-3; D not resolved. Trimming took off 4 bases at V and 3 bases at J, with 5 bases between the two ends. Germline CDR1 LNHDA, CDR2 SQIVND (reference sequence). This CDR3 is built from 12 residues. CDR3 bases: TGTGCCAGTAGTACCCCTACAGATACGCAGTATTTT. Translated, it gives CASSTPTDTQYF.

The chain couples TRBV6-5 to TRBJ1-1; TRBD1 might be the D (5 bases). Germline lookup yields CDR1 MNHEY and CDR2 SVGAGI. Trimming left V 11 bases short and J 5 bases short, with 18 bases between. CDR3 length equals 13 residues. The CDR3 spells CAAAVPGRTEAFF. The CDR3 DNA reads TGTGCCGCGGCGGTCCCAGGGAGGACTGAAGCTTTCTTT.

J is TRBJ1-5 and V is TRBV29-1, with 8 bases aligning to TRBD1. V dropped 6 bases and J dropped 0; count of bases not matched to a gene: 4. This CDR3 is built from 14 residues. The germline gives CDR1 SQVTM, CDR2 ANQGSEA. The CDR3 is CSVQGANSNQPQHF. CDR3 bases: TGCAGCGTCCAGGGGGCTAATAGCAATCAGCCCCAGCATTTT. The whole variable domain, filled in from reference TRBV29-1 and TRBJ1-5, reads SAVISQKPSRDICQRGTSLTIQCQVDSQVTMMFWYRQQPGQSLTLIATANQGSEATYESGFVIDKFPISRPNLTFSTLTVSNMSPEDSSIYLCSVQGANSNQPQHFGDGTRLSIL.

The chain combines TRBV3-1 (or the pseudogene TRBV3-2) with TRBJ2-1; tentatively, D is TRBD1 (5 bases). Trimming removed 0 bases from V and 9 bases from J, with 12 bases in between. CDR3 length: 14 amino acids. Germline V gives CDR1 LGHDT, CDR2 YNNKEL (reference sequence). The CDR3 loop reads CASSQEQGWGEQFF. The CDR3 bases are TGTGCCAGCAGCCAAGAGCAGGGTTGGGGTGAGCAGTTCTTC.